Listed here are 19 T cell receptor beta chains from one sample, sequenced in a study of identical twins. TCRdb re-called the 5' RACE reads through MiXCR, storing one row per CDR3 protein. The sample yields hundreds of thousands of distinct CDR3 sequences, around 8.6% seen once. The same specimen was also included in a second study, on yellow fever vaccine responses in identical twins.

The sample consisted of PBMCs. The receptors derive from a woman aged 18-30 years in good health.

The CDR3 protein is CASSQEGVGEQYF. CDR3 DNA sequence: TGCGCCAGCAGCCAAGAGGGGGTGGGAGAGCAGTACTTC. The gene calls are TRBV4-1 and TRBJ2-7; possibly TRBD1 or TRBD2 for D (5 bases each). Germline CDR1 reads MGHRA; CDR2 reads YSYEKL. The V and J ends lost 0 bases and 7 bases respectively, with 10 bases between them. This CDR3 has 13 amino acids.

The sample holds many counts of this clonotype. The V call is TRBV6-5, the J call TRBJ1-6; TRBD1 aligns across 7 bases. Trimming removed 1 base from V and 8 bases from J; junction bases left unmatched: 2. This CDR3 is built from 14 residues. The germline V gene has CDR1 MNHEY and CDR2 SVGAGI. CDR3 sequence (DNA): TGTGCCAGCAGTTACTTTACAGGGGATTCACCCCTCCACTTT. Encoded protein: CASSYFTGDSPLHF.

This clonotype was seen repeatedly, ten times or more. The V call is TRBV28, the J call TRBJ1-2; a weak D match, TRBD1 (5 bases). V lost 5 bases to trimming and J lost 4 bases, with 17 bases between them. CDR3 length: 15 residues. In germline, CDR1 is MDHEN, CDR2 SYDVKM. The CDR3 DNA is TGTGCCAGCAGTCCCCCCAGGGATATCCCCTATGGCTACACCTTC. It is translated as CASSPPRDIPYGYTF.

The sample holds many counts of this clonotype. The genes are TRBV6-1 and TRBJ2-3; 7 nucleotides line up with TRBD2. V lost 6 bases, J lost 0 bases, and 9 bases stayed unmatched. Germline V gene sequence: CDR1 MNHNS, CDR2 SASEGT. The CDR3 is made up of 16 amino acids. The CDR3 DNA follows: TGTGCCAGCAGGGACGGGAGGTATTCTAGCACAGATACGCAGTATTTT. This encodes CASRDGRYSSTDTQYF.

This clonotype has only a few counts. V is TRBV7-2 and J is TRBJ1-5; D not resolved. This CDR3 has 16 amino acids. Germline V gives CDR1 SGHTA, CDR2 FQGNSA. The ends were cut back, 5 bases at V and 2 bases at J, with 16 bases in the middle. The CDR3: CASSKSSLMGNQPQHF. The CDR3 region has the DNA TGTGCCAGCAGCAAATCGAGTCTTATGGGCAATCAGCCCCAGCATTTT.

This clonotype was seen a few times. The chain is built from TRBV24-1 and TRBJ2-1; tentatively, D is TRBD1 (6 bases). This CDR3 has 15 residues. Germline CDR1 and CDR2: KGHDR and SFDVKD. V was clipped by 0 bases and J by 1 base, with 6 bases between them. The CDR3 reads CATSDLRGSYNEQFF. CDR3 coding DNA: TGTGCCACCAGTGATTTGAGGGGGTCCTACAATGAGCAGTTCTTC.

The genes are TRBV7-9 and TRBJ2-7; 10 nucleotides match TRBD2. The CDR3 is made up of 16 amino acids. V dropped 6 bases and J dropped 2; count of bases not matched to a gene: 10. Germline V gives CDR1 SEHNR, CDR2 FQNEAQ (reference sequence). The CDR3 sequence is CASSLVLAGGPYEQYF. The DNA for the CDR3 is TGTGCCAGCAGTCTGGTTTTAGCGGGAGGCCCCTACGAGCAGTACTTC.

Remarks on this clonotype: This may be a read error: a much more frequent sequence differs by one nucleotide. The chain carries TRBV11-2 and TRBJ2-2, with D unclear. The V gene's germline CDR1 is SGHAT and CDR2 FQNNGV. V lost 5 bases to trimming and J lost 2 bases, with 6 bases between them. The CDR3 loop spans 13 amino acids. The CDR3 coding sequence is TGTGCCAGCAGCAACCAAAACACCGGGGAGCTGTTTTTT. Translating it yields CASSNQNTGELFF.

The chain combines TRBV29-1 with TRBJ1-1; 9 bases match TRBD1. Unmatched junction bases numbered 0, after V lost 4 bases and J lost 3 bases. There are 12 residues in the CDR3. Germline V gives CDR1 SQVTM, CDR2 ANQGSEA. CDR3 protein: CSVGTGDTEAFF. Here the CDR3 DNA reads TGCAGCGTTGGGACAGGGGACACTGAAGCTTTCTTT.

The chain employs TRBV5-5 and TRBJ2-7; 8 bases align to TRBD1. CDR3 length: 15 amino acids. V was clipped by 4 bases and J by 2 bases; unmatched bases: 8. Per germline, CDR1 SGHKS and CDR2 YYEKEE (reference sequence). The CDR3 spells CASSLRRQGTYEQYF. CDR3 nucleotide sequence: TGTGCCAGCAGCCTGCGGAGACAGGGGACCTACGAGCAGTACTTC.

V gene TRBV20-1 combines with J gene TRBJ1-6; D remains unclear. The CDR3 has 13 residues. Per germline, CDR1 DFQATT and CDR2 SNEGSKA (reference sequence). The germline V and J ends were trimmed by 2 bases and 7 bases, with 9 bases remaining between them. The DNA of the CDR3 is TGCAGTGCTAGACCTCCCGCCAATTCACCCCTCCACTTT. Amino acids: CSARPPANSPLHF.

This clonotype has at least ten counts. The chain has TRBV7-2 and TRBJ2-7; TRBD1 might be the D (6 bases). Per the germline V gene, CDR1 is SGHTA and CDR2 is FQGNSA. The CDR3 spans 12 residues. Trimming took 3 bases from V and 7 from J, leaving 10 bases between them. This chain's CDR3 is CASSFDQGEQYF. The CDR3 DNA sequence: TGTGCCAGCAGCTTCGACCAGGGGGAGCAGTACTTC.

Many counts were recorded for this clonotype. The gene calls are TRBV12-3 or TRBV12-4 and TRBJ2-7; 13 bases line up with TRBD2. The CDR3 extends over 15 amino acids. V gave up 4 bases and J gave up 3 bases; unmatched junction bases: 3. CDR3 sequence: CASSSGTSGIYEQYF. CDR3 in DNA: TGTGCCAGCAGTTCCGGGACTAGCGGGATCTACGAGCAGTACTTC.

This clonotype appeared once. Given a much more abundant clone one base away, this may be a read error. The chain joins TRBV25-1 to TRBJ2-7; 10 bases are shared with TRBD1. Germline V gives CDR1 MGHDK, CDR2 SYGVNS. The CDR3 consists of 14 residues. This chain's CDR3 is CTSSEGTGVYEQYF. Here the CDR3 DNA reads TGTACCAGCAGTGAAGGGACAGGGGTCTACGAGCAGTACTTC.

Ten or more counts support this clonotype. The chain uses TRBV20-1 and TRBJ2-1, with a possible D match to TRBD2 (6 bases). CDR1 is DFQATT, CDR2 SNEGSKA, per germline (reference sequence). The CDR3 has 16 amino acids. V lost 0 bases, J lost 8 bases, and 20 bases lay in between. The CDR3 DNA reads TGCAGTGCTAGAGATCCCCGGACTACGTTCGGGGATGAGCAGTTCTTC. It encodes CSARDPRTTFGDEQFF.

This rearrangement joins TRBV5-1 to TRBJ2-7, with 8 nucleotides matching TRBD1. The CDR3 consists of 14 residues. After removal of 3 bases from V and 6 bases from J, the junction contained 8 bases not matched to a gene. Germline lookup yields CDR1 SGHRS and CDR2 YFSETQ. CDR3: CASSSSTGAPEQYF. In nucleotides, the CDR3 is TGCGCCAGCAGCTCCTCGACAGGGGCTCCCGAGCAGTACTTC.

V and J are TRBV21-1 and TRBJ2-2; the table's D call TRBD2 went unverified against the DNA. TRBV21-1 is a documented pseudogene. The CDR3 extends over 20 amino acids. The CDR3 nucleotides read TGTGCCAGCAGCAAACATTATTGGACTAGCGGGTCCGACGACACCGGGGAGCTGTTTTTT. Its translation: CASSKHYWTSGSDDTGELFF.

This clonotype has a count of ten or more. The chain carries TRBV6-1 and TRBJ2-7; no clear D gene. Germline lookup yields CDR1 MNHNS and CDR2 SASEGT. V shed 5 bases and J shed 3 bases, with 11 bases lying between them. The CDR3 consists of 13 residues. CDR3 nucleotide sequence: TGTGCCAGCAGTCCTTACTTAGGCTACGAGCAGTACTTC. Translating gives CASSPYLGYEQYF.

This clonotype was observed a handful of times. The chain couples TRBV20-1 to TRBJ2-3; TRBD2 agrees at 7 bases. Germline values: CDR1 DFQATT, CDR2 SNEGSKA (reference sequence). V dropped 0 bases and J dropped 6; count of bases not matched to a gene: 9. The CDR3 contains 15 residues. CDR3 sequence (DNA): TGCAGTGCTAGAGATGAGGGACTACCTGCCGATACGCAGTATTTT. Its translation is CSARDEGLPADTQYF.